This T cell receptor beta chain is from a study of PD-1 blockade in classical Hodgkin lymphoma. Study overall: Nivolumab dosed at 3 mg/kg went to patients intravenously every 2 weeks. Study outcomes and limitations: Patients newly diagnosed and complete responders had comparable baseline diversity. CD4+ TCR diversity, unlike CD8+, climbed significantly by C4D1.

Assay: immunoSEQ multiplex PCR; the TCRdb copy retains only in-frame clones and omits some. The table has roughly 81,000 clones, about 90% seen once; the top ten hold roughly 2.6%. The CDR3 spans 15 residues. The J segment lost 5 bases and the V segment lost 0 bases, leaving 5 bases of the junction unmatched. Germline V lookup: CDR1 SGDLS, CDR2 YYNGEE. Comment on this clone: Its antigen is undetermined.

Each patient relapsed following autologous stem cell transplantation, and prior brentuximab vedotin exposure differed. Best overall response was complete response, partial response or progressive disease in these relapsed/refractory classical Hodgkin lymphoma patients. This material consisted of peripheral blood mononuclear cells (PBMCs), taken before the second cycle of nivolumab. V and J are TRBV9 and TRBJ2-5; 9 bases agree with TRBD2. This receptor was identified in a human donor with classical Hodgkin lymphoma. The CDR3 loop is CASSVGVAGGETQYF. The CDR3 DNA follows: TGTGCCAGCAGCGTAGGAGTCGCGGGAGGGGAGACCCAGTACTTC.